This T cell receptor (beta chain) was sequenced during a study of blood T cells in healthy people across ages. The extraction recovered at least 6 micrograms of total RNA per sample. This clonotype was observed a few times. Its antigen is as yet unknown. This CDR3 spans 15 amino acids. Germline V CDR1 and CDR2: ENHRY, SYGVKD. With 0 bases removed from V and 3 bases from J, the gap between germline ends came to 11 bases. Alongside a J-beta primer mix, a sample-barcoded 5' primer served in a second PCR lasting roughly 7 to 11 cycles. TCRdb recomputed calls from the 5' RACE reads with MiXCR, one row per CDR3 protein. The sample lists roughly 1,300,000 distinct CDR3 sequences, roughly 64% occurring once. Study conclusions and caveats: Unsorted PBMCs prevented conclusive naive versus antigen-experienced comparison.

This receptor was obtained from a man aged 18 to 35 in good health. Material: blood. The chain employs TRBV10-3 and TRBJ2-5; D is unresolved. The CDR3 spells CAISESGRLEETQYF. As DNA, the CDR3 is TGTGCCATCAGTGAGTCGGGCAGGTTAGAAGAGACCCAGTACTTC.